The clone carrying this T cell receptor (beta chain) was counted between two and nine times. The antigen is not known. The data were taken from a study of T-cell memory formation after mild COVID-19. The TCR alpha and TCR beta cDNA libraries, bearing sample barcodes and UMIs, were generated by 5'RACE using constant-segment primers. Via MiXCR, TCRdb re-called the 5' RACE reads, giving one row per CDR3 protein. The sample yields about 110,000 distinct CDR3 sequences, over 15% seen once. Germline-derived CDR1 and CDR2 are SEHNR and FQNEAQ (reference sequence). CDR3 length: 12 residues. Trimming shortened V by 6 bases and J by 5 bases, and 11 bases separated the two germline ends. Whole-study results and caveats: CD8+ contracting clones occupied EMRA, while CD4+ ones occupied mainly CM and EM. The SARS-CoV-2 specificity of second-wave clones reaching peak at day 37 remained unverified.

This clonotype originated in an adult woman who had mild COVID-19 (a few samples of this study predate the infection). Cell type and time point are not known. The material sequenced was PBMCs or a T cell subset sorted from them (not recorded which). The chain joins TRBV7-9 to TRBJ2-7, with D possibly being TRBD1 (5 bases). For the CDR3, the DNA is TGTGCCAGCAGTTCTGCAGGGAACGAGCAGTACTTC. Translating it yields CASSSAGNEQYF.